The present TCR beta chain was sequenced within a study of identical twins. Overall study findings and caveats: For cord blood, abundant beta clonotypes had fewer insertions, unlike memory repertoires, which showed none.

V gave up 5 bases and J gave up 10 bases; unmatched junction bases: 7. The CDR3 has 15 residues. Germline-derived CDR1 and CDR2 are PRHDT and FYEKMQ (reference sequence). TCRdb independently ran MiXCR on the 5' RACE reads; one entry per CDR3 protein. The sample has 1.5 million to 2 million distinct CDR3 sequences; around 29% are singletons. This clonotype was detected a few times. Its antigen is not identified. The TCR originated in a newborn girl in good health. Sequencing was carried out using cord blood. The rearrangement uses TRBV13 and TRBJ2-1; 14 nucleotides match TRBD2. CDR3 DNA: TGTGCCAGCAGCCTTCACCGACTAGCGGGGGGGGAGCAGTTCTTC. Protein sequence: CASSLHRLAGGEQFF.